Listed below are T cell receptor beta chains from one sample, sequenced in a study of tumor-infiltrating lymphocytes in localized non-small cell lung cancer. The assay was immunoSEQ multiplex PCR, and TCRdb's table has in-frame clones only and misses some. The profile shows 11,000 or so clones, 80% to 90% of them singletons. The specimen was uninvolved lung tissue not adjacent to the tumor. The receptors originated from a human donor with non-small cell lung cancer. CDR3s include the opening cysteine and the closing phenylalanine or tryptophan. D genes are given only for firm matches. Clone size is not always given. Where it is, it says once, few, many or a class for expanded clones.

length	V	D	size	J	CDR3	DNA
16	TRBV6-1	TRBD2	NA	TRBJ2-1	CASSGPTSGGADEQFF	TGTGCCAGCAGTGGCCCGACTAGCGGGGGGGCAGACGAGCAGTTCTTC
12	TRBV12-5	NA	NA	TRBJ1-5	CASGASIKPQHF	TGTGCTAGTGGTGCAAGCATAAAGCCCCAGCATTTT
16	TRBV5-4	NA	NA	TRBJ1-2	CASSPEVGQANYGYTF	TGTGCCAGCAGCCCGGAGGTCGGTCAAGCTAACTATGGCTACACCTTC
16	TRBV4-1	TRBD1	NA	TRBJ1-1	CASSRPIQGINTEAFF	TGCGCCAGCAGCCGCCCGATACAGGGGATCAACACTGAAGCTTTCTTT
14	TRBV6-1	NA	NA	TRBJ2-7	CASSEGQSSYEQYF	TGTGCCAGCAGTGAAGGACAGAGCTCCTACGAGCAGTACTTC
12	TRBV7-9	NA	NA	TRBJ2-7	CASSLEVYEQYF	TGTGCCAGCAGCTTAGAAGTCTACGAGCAGTACTTC
14	TRBV6-1	TRBD1	NA	TRBJ1-1	CASRDRRTPPEAFF	TGTGCCAGCCGGGACAGGAGGACACCCCCTGAAGCTTTCTTT
14	TRBV29-1	NA	once	TRBJ2-5	CSVGRAGGEETQYF	TGCAGCGTGGGTAGGGCAGGGGGGGAGGAGACCCAGTACTTC
15	TRBV30	NA	NA	TRBJ1-2	CAWSTDRRLLYGYTF	TGTGCCTGGAGCACGGACAGACGATTACTCTATGGCTACACCTTC
14	TRBV6-1	NA	NA	TRBJ1-5	CAAIELYSNQPQHF	TGTGCCGCGATCGAGCTGTATAGCAATCAGCCCCAGCATTTT
15	TRBV11-2	NA	NA	TRBJ1-2	CASSRYAGTEYGYTF	TGTGCCAGCAGCCGCTACGCCGGGACGGAATATGGCTACACCTTC
16	TRBV30	NA	few	TRBJ1-6	CAWSVPESSYNSPLHF	TGTGCCTGGAGTGTGCCAGAGAGCTCCTATAATTCACCCCTCCACTTT
14	TRBV15	NA	NA	TRBJ1-5	CATSEGGGLQPQHF	TGTGCCACCAGCGAAGGGGGAGGGTTACAGCCCCAGCATTTT
13	TRBV12-5	NA	NA	TRBJ1-1	CASGLGGRTEAFF	TGTGCTAGTGGTTTGGGGGGGCGCACTGAAGCTTTCTTT
15	TRBV6-1	NA	NA	TRBJ2-2	CASSDTRKGTGELFF	TGTGCCAGCAGTGATACCAGGAAGGGCACCGGGGAGCTGTTTTTT
15	TRBV6-6	TRBD1	NA	TRBJ2-2	CASSIRDRATGELFF	TGTGCCAGCAGTATCCGGGACAGGGCCACCGGGGAGCTGTTTTTT
15	TRBV6-5	TRBD1	NA	TRBJ1-6	CASKLRQGANSPLHF	TGTGCCAGCAAACTTCGACAGGGGGCAAATTCACCCCTCCACTTT
16	TRBV5-1	TRBD2	NA	TRBJ2-1	CASSTTQRGGYNEQFF	TGCGCCAGCAGCACGACACAGCGGGGGGGATACAATGAGCAGTTCTTC
14	TRBV6-6	TRBD2	once	TRBJ2-3	CASRLAGSTDTQYF	TGTGCCAGCAGGCTAGCGGGCAGCACAGATACGCAGTATTTT
15	TRBV11-3	TRBD2	NA	TRBJ2-2	CASSPNRGVTGELFF	TGTGCCAGCAGCCCGAATCGGGGGGTCACCGGGGAGCTGTTTTTT
16	TRBV5-1	NA	NA	TRBJ2-3	CASSFRGSQGTDTQYF	TGCGCCAGCAGCTTTAGGGGATCCCAGGGGACAGATACGCAGTATTTT
12	TRBV2	NA	NA	TRBJ2-1	CASSVVGWEQFF	TGTGCCAGCTCTGTCGTAGGTTGGGAGCAGTTCTTC
15	TRBV5-1	NA	NA	TRBJ1-4	CASSTWGRENEKLFF	TGCGCCAGCAGCACGTGGGGGAGGGAGAATGAAAAACTGTTTTTT
14	TRBV5-1	NA	NA	TRBJ1-1	CASSLTVMNTEAFF	TGCGCCAGCAGCCTGACAGTCATGAACACTGAAGCTTTCTTT
14	TRBV7-2	NA	NA	TRBJ1-4	CASSRTGGSEKLFF	TGTGCCAGCAGCCGGACCGGTGGCAGTGAAAAACTGTTTTTT
13	TRBV18	NA	once	TRBJ2-7	CASSPPSGWEQYF	TGTGCCAGCTCACCACCGAGTGGGTGGGAGCAGTACTTC
16	TRBV5-4	NA	NA	TRBJ1-6	CASSLRGISGNSPLHF	TGTGCCAGCAGCTTGCGGGGGATAAGTGGAAATTCACCCCTCCACTTT
15	TRBV6-1	TRBD2	NA	TRBJ2-3	CASTRTSGTSDTQYF	TGTGCCAGCACCAGGACTAGCGGAACTTCAGATACGCAGTATTTT